Described below is a single TCR beta chain sequence and its context. Measured with immunoSEQ multiplex PCR; TCRdb has only the in-frame clones, and not every one. Of roughly 130,000 clones listed, about 80% were seen once; the top ten hold around 15%. The V segment lost 4 bases and the J segment 9 bases; nucleotides outside the gene matches: 5. Germline V gene data show CDR1 as LNHDA and CDR2 as SQIVND (reference sequence). The CDR3 is 15 amino acids. The data were taken from a study of blood T cell repertoires in COVID-19. This chain links TRBV19 with TRBJ1-6, with TRBD1 identical over 11 bases. The source is a woman in her forties or fifties with acute or convalescent COVID-19. What was sequenced was peripheral blood. The CDR3 protein is CASSRTGTGGSPLHF. The CDR3, as DNA: TGTGCCAGTAGTAGAACCGGGACAGGGGGTTCACCCCTCCACTTT.